This passage covers 30 T cell receptor delta chains from one sample sequenced in a study of γδ T cells in repeated Plasmodium falciparum infection. TCRdb repeated clone calling on the multiplex PCR reads with CATT. The sample yields 70,000 to 95,000 delta-chain clones, 1.4% seen once. Vgamma9/Vdelta2+ and Vdelta2-negative gammadelta T cells were flow-sorted from PBMC for bulk sequencing. Material: gamma-delta T cells from blood. These receptors came from a pool of human donors (malaria-infected and uninfected, not separated).

As concerns this clone: TCRdb's protein, taken from a much larger clone, differs from this DNA's translation at residue 5, likely owing to a read error; the protein displayed comes from the DNA. The chain couples TRDV2 to TRDJ1, with TRDD3 matching over 7 bases. Germline V lookup: CDR1 GEAIGNYY, CDR2 EKD. CDR3 size: 16 residues. The V gene end was trimmed by 3 bases and the J gene end by 0 bases; junction bases not matched to a gene: 9. CDR3 protein: CACDFAGGYYTDKLIF. In nucleotides, the CDR3 is TGTGCCTGTGACTTCGCTGGGGGCTATTACACCGATAAACTCATCTTT.

Concerning this clone: Only one base separates this from a far larger clonotype, so it likely reflects a read error. This specimen includes other DNA sequences encoding the same CDR3. No J gene was assigned, while the V gene was called as TRDV1; the DNA was not compared with TRDD3, the D call given in the table. Germline V lookup: CDR1 TSWWSYY, CDR2 QGS. CDR3 size: 22 residues. The CDR3, as DNA: TGTGCTCTTGGGGAACCTATGGGCCATCCTACTGGGGGACGTCTGTACACCGATAAGCTCATCTTT. It specifies CALGEPMGHPTGGRLYTDKLIF.

The sample holds a few counts of this clone. This DNA translates differently at residue 7 from the TCRdb protein, which is that of a much larger clone; a read error is likely, and the protein shown is the DNA's own translation. The chain has TRDV3 and TRDJ1; TRDD3 might be the D (6 bases). V was trimmed by 1 base and J by 0 bases, leaving 21 bases between them. The CDR3 covers 17 residues. CDR1 is TVYSNPD and CDR2 is GDNSRS in the germline V gene (reference sequence). The CDR3 protein is CAFKCWEIRRYTDKLIF. CDR3 sequence (DNA): TGTGCCTTTAAGTGTTGGGAGATACGCCGGTACACCGATAAACTCATCTTT. Full variable domain (rest looked up from reference TRDV3 and TRDJ1): CDKVTQSSPDQTVASGSEVVLLCTYDTVYSNPDLFWYRIRPDYSFQFVFYGDNSRSEGADFTQGRFSVKHILTQKAFHLVISPVRTEDSATYYCAFKCWEIRRYTDKLIFGKGTRVTVEP.

On this clone itself: The TCRdb record carries a much larger clone's protein, which differs from this DNA's translation at residue 9; a read error is the likely cause, and the protein listed here is the DNA translation. J gene calling gave no result, while the V gene is TRDV1. This CDR3 has 12 amino acids. Per germline, CDR1 TSWWSYY and CDR2 QGS. CDR3 amino acids: CALGETQSGLIF. The CDR3 nucleotides are TGTGCTCTTGGGGAGACCCAGAGTGGGCTCATCTTT.

Note on this clone: This DNA's translation differs at residue 4 from TCRdb's protein, which comes from a much larger clone; a read error is likely, and the protein shown is translated from the DNA. In the same sample, other DNA sequences code for this CDR3. The chain combines TRDV1 with TRDJ1; 11 bases fit TRDD3. TCRdb leaves out the J gene; it was filled in here by matching the DNA to germline. Germline V gene lookup returns CDR1 TSWWSYY and CDR2 QGS. The CDR3 loop spans 20 amino acids. The CDR3 DNA reads as TGTGCTCTTGAGGAAACCCGGTACTGGGGGATATATTCCCACACCGATAAACTCATCTTT. Amino acid sequence: CALEETRYWGIYSHTDKLIF.

As regards this clone: The TCRdb protein comes from a much larger clone and disagrees with this DNA's translation at residue 10, likely due to a read error; the protein given here is derived from the DNA. The CDR3, as DNA: TGTGCCTGTGACACCGGGGGGCTGACTGAGGGTCTAAACACCGATAAACTCATCTTT. Translated, it gives CACDTGGLTEGLNTDKLIF. This chain joins TRDV2 and TRDJ1; tentatively, D is TRDD3 (5 bases). The ends were cut back, 0 bases at V and 0 bases at J, with 22 bases in the middle. The CDR3 totals 19 residues. Germline V CDR1 and CDR2: GEAIGNYY, EKD.

Turning to this clone: This likely stems from a read error, as it lies one base from a far larger clone. Other DNA variants within this sample encode the same CDR3. Called V gene: TRDV2; the J gene was not called; TRDD3, as called in the table, went unchecked against the DNA. The CDR3 consists of 19 residues. The V gene's germline CDR1 is GEAIGNYY and CDR2 EKD. CDR3 protein: CACDTSGPRRSLLTDKLIF. The CDR3 nucleotides read TGTGCCTGTGACACGTCTGGTCCCCGGCGGTCCTTACTCACCGATAAGCTCATCTTT.

This clone was seen a few times. The translation of this DNA and the TCRdb protein of a much larger clone differ at residue 5, probably owing to a read error; the protein shown here is translated from the DNA. The chain joins TRDV2 to TRDJ1; 13 nucleotides agree with TRDD3. With V trimmed by 3 bases and J by 0 bases, 18 bases remained unmatched. This CDR3 has 21 residues. Germline assignment: CDR1 GEAIGNYY and CDR2 EKD. CDR3 DNA: TGTGCCTGTGACTCGGCGTACTGGGGGATACGCGATACCCCATACACCGATAAACTCATCTTT. Protein product: CACDSAYWGIRDTPYTDKLIF.

This clone occurred a few times. TCRdb attributes to this sequence the protein of a much larger clone, which differs from the DNA translation at residue 23; a read error is likely, and the protein displayed is translated from the DNA. Here the V gene is TRDV2, but the J gene went uncalled; the DNA was not used to check the table's D call, TRDD3. The CDR3 runs 25 residues. The V gene's germline CDR1 is GEAIGNYY and CDR2 EKD. DNA for the CDR3: TGTGCCTGTGACGGCGCGGTCCTACCGACCCGGCTGGGGGACGAATACAGTCCGTACACCGATAAACCCATCTTT. Its translation is CACDGAVLPTRLGDEYSPYTDKPIF.

Regarding this clone: TCRdb shows a much larger clone's protein in place of this DNA's translation, and the two differ at residue 5, likely through a read error; the protein shown is translated from the DNA. This chain uses TRDV2 with TRDJ1, with 8 nucleotides matching TRDD2. The J gene, not given by TCRdb, was assigned here from a germline match of the nucleotide sequence. V was pared by 3 bases and J by 0 bases, with 23 bases of the junction left unmatched. The CDR3 has 21 amino acids. Germline lookup yields CDR1 GEAIGNYY and CDR2 EKD. The CDR3 loop is CACDAARTSYHRYYYTDKLIF. The CDR3 bases are TGTGCCTGTGACGCCGCGCGGACTTCCTACCATAGGTACTACTACACCGATAAACTCATCTTT.

Comments on this clone: TCRdb attributes to this sequence the protein of a much larger clone, which differs from the DNA translation at residue 12; a read error is likely, and the protein displayed is translated from the DNA. With the J gene uncalled, the V gene is TRDV2. CDR3 length: 14 amino acids. Germline-derived CDR1 and CDR2 are GEAIGNYY and EKD. Here the CDR3 reads CACDTGRDTDKPIF. The CDR3 DNA reads as TGTGCCTGTGACACCGGGCGTGACACCGATAAACCCATCTTT.

The table lists this clone with many counts. A far more abundant clone sits one base away, making this likely a read error. Other DNA sequences in the sample encode the same CDR3. The chain couples TRDV3 to TRDJ1; D is possibly TRDD3 (5 bases). Deletions cut 4 bases from V and 0 bases from J, with 15 bases between. This CDR3 spans 14 amino acids. Germline loops: CDR1 TVYSNPD, CDR2 GDNSRS (reference sequence). This chain's CDR3 is CASQGGLYTDKLIF. The CDR3 region has the DNA TGTGCCTCCCAGGGGGGTCTGTACACCGATAAACTCATCTTT. The entire variable domain, with the rest obtained from reference TRDV3 and TRDJ1, is as follows: CDKVTQSSPDQTVASGSEVVLLCTYDTVYSNPDLFWYRIRPDYSFQFVFYGDNSRSEGADFTQGRFSVKHILTQKAFHLVISPVRTEDSATYYCASQGGLYTDKLIFGKGTRVTVEP.

A remark on this clone: TCRdb assigns this DNA the protein of a much larger clone, which departs from its translation at residue 14; this likely reflects a read error, and the protein shown comes from translating the DNA. The rearrangement uses TRDV2 and TRDJ3, with D possibly matching TRDD3 (6 bases). TCRdb gives no J gene; it was assigned here by matching the DNA to germline. Germline CDR1 is GEAIGNYY and CDR2 is EKD. CDR3 length: 18 residues. The CDR3 reads CACDTWGSSSWDTQQMFF. The CDR3 nucleotides are TGTGCCTGTGACACCTGGGGGTCGAGCTCCTGGGACACCCAACAGATGTTTTTC.

By share of the sample, this clone is medium-sized (0.01 to 0.1%). This same CDR3 is encoded by further DNA sequences in the sample. The CDR3 region has the DNA TGTGCTCTTTGTCGCCTTCAGAATCTCCTGGGGGCTTCCACCGATAAACTCATCTTT. Protein sequence: CALCRLQNLLGASTDKLIF. The chain recombines TRDV1 with TRDJ1; 7 nucleotides match TRDD3. The length of the CDR3 is 19 residues. Trimming cost V 8 bases and J 1 base; bases outside gene matches: 22. CDR1 is TSWWSYY, CDR2 QGS, per germline.

This clone has more than one count but fewer than ten. TCRdb shows a much larger clone's protein in place of this DNA's translation, and the two differ at residue 5, likely through a read error; the protein shown is translated from the DNA. V and J are TRDV1 and TRDJ1, with 7 bases lining up with TRDD3. Assignment of the J gene here rests on matching the DNA to germline, because TCRdb gives none. The ends lost 4 bases at V and 0 bases at J; junction bases unmatched: 32. Germline V gene lookup returns CDR1 TSWWSYY and CDR2 QGS. The CDR3 sequence is 24 residues long. CDR3 protein: CALGGLVLVLARSSWGSHTDKLIF. In nucleotides, the CDR3 is TGTGCTCTTGGGGGACTAGTCCTAGTCCTAGCACGGTCCAGCTGGGGGTCTCACACCGATAAACTCATCTTT.

This clone was detected many times. The amino acid sequence in TCRdb belongs to a much larger clone and departs from this DNA's translation at residue 8, likely a sequencing read error; the sequence shown is translated from the DNA. This chain connects TRDV1 to TRDJ2; 8 bases line up with TRDD3. V was pared by 0 bases and J by 2 bases, with 14 bases of the junction left unmatched. The CDR3 runs 20 residues. CDR1 TSWWSYY and CDR2 QGS come from the germline V gene. The CDR3 sequence is CALGELAPLGGGWLTAQLFF. CDR3 nucleotides: TGTGCTCTTGGGGAACTAGCCCCACTAGGTGGGGGATGGTTGACAGCACAACTCTTCTTT.

Only a few counts were recorded for this clone. This DNA's translation and the protein TCRdb lists, from a much larger clone, do not match at residue 17, likely due to a read error; the protein shown is translated from the DNA. The rearrangement joins TRDV1 to TRDJ1, with TRDD3 matching 12 bases. V lost 4 bases to trimming and J lost 0 bases; unmatched junction nucleotides: 30. In germline, CDR1 is TSWWSYY, CDR2 QGS. The CDR3 is 25 amino acids. The chain's CDR3 is CALGGTHGSNYWGIPPPLYTDKLIF. The CDR3 DNA reads as TGTGCTCTTGGGGGTACCCACGGGAGCAACTACTGGGGGATACCCCCACCCTTGTACACCGATAAACTCATCTTT.

In its sample, this clone was seen a few times. TCRdb's entry gives the protein of a much larger clone, which mismatches this DNA's translation at residue 3, likely from a read error; the protein reported here is translated from the DNA. The rearrangement uses TRDV1 and TRDJ1; 7 nucleotides align to TRDD3. Germline V lookup: CDR1 TSWWSYY, CDR2 QGS. The CDR3 covers 20 residues. The CDR3 loop is CAPGEIRPWKRGDHTDKLIF. In DNA, the CDR3 is TGTGCTCCTGGGGAAATCCGGCCTTGGAAGCGGGGGGATCACACCGATAAACTCATCTTT.

A few counts support this clone. This is likely an artifact of a read error, given a far larger clone one base away. Other DNA sequences in this sample translate to the same CDR3. No J gene was named, though the V gene is TRDV3; no DNA check was done on the table's D call, TRDD3. The germline CDR1 and CDR2 sequences are TVYSNPD and GDNSRS (reference sequence). This CDR3 has 15 residues. CDR3 sequence (DNA): TGTGCCTTTAGCAACCTGCTACTGGGGGATACCAAACTCATCTTC. As protein: CAFSNLLLGDTKLIF.

On this clone: The protein TCRdb lists belongs to a much larger clone and differs from this DNA's translation at residue 11, which points to a read error; the protein shown is made from the DNA. This rearrangement joins TRDV1 to TRDJ1; possibly TRDD2 for D (6 bases). The J gene comes from matching the DNA to germline here; TCRdb lacks it. The V end lost 3 bases, the J end lost 3 bases, and 17 bases lay between the germline ends. The CDR3 extends over 16 amino acids. Germline assignment: CDR1 TSWWSYY and CDR2 QGS. CDR3 nucleotides: TGTGCTCTTGGGGATCCTTCCCGACGGTACGCCGATAAACTCATCTTT. This translates into CALGDPSRRYADKLIF.

This clone has a count of ten or more. This likely came from a read error, as a far larger clone is one base away. Other DNA sequences in this specimen translate into the identical CDR3. This rearrangement joins TRDV2 to TRDJ1; TRDD3 matches at 7 bases. The J gene was not available in TCRdb and was assigned here by matching the DNA to germline segments. The germline V gene encodes CDR1 GEAIGNYY and CDR2 EKD. Unmatched junction bases numbered 15, after V lost 3 bases and J lost 3 bases. The CDR3 consists of 17 residues. CDR3 sequence: CACDLYAGGYTPDKLIF. CDR3 in DNA: TGTGCCTGTGACTTGTATGCTGGGGGGTACACCCCCGATAAACTCATCTTT.

Details on this clone: It is likely a read error: a sequence one base away is far more abundant. Different DNA sequences within this sample yield the same CDR3. The J gene is TRDJ1, the V gene TRDV1, with D perhaps TRDD3 (5 bases). TCRdb is silent on the J gene; assignment here came from matching the DNA to germline. The CDR3 is 22 residues long. Germline values: CDR1 TSWWSYY, CDR2 QGS. V lost 2 bases and J 0 bases, leaving 31 bases between the germline ends. CDR3 coding DNA: TGTGCTCTTGGGGAAGGTCTCTACCGTACGGGGGGTCACCTCCCCTACACCGATAAACTCATCTTT. Amino acid sequence: CALGEGLYRTGGHLPYTDKLIF.

This clone was picked up a small number of times. TCRdb assigns this DNA the protein of a much larger clone, which departs from its translation at residues 9 and 12; this likely reflects a read error, and the protein shown comes from translating the DNA. This sequence joins TRDV2 and TRDJ1; a possible D gene is TRDD3 (6 bases). Per the germline V gene, CDR1 is GEAIGNYY and CDR2 is EKD. The CDR3 has 14 amino acids. CDR3 bases: TGTGCCTGTGACGCCATAGGGGGAGAGGATAAACCCATCTTT. Amino acids: CACDAIGGEDKPIF.

As for this clone: A far larger clone is one nucleotide away, so this likely arose from a read error. Other DNA variants within this sample encode the same CDR3. This rearrangement joins TRDV1 to TRDJ1; D call uncertain. TCRdb is silent on the J gene; assignment here came from matching the DNA to germline. The CDR3 extends over 19 amino acids. Germline V gene lookup returns CDR1 TSWWSYY and CDR2 QGS. The CDR3 DNA reads TGTGCTCTTGCGGAAGTGGATTCGGAGAGGTACTGTAACACTGATAAACTCATCTTT. Its protein product is CALAEVDSERYCNTDKLIF.

The gene calls are TRDV1 and TRDJ1; TRDD2 might be the D (5 bases). Assignment of the J gene here rests on matching the DNA to germline, because TCRdb gives none. CDR3 size: 16 residues. Between the trimmed V and J ends, which lost 3 bases and 7 bases, there was a span of 21 bases. Germline lookup yields CDR1 TSWWSYY and CDR2 QGS. The CDR3 region is CALGDISSCTSGKLIF. The CDR3 DNA follows: TGTGCTCTTGGGGACATTTCCTCCTGTACGTCCGGTAAACTCATCTTT.

There are many counts of this clone. The chain links TRDV2 to TRDJ3; D gene unclear. V lost 0 bases and J 7 bases, leaving 18 bases between the germline ends. CDR3 length equals 18 residues. In germline, CDR1 is GEAIGNYY, CDR2 EKD. CDR3: CACDTVTPGASDTRQMFF. The CDR3 DNA reads as TGTGCCTGTGACACCGTCACGCCAGGGGCCAGTGACACCCGACAGATGTTTTTC.

The rearrangement joins TRDV1 to TRDJ1, with TRDD3 as a possible D gene (6 bases). The J gene, left out of TCRdb, was set here by checking the DNA against germline. Germline V lookup: CDR1 TSWWSYY, CDR2 QGS. The CDR3 spans 21 residues. Trimming removed 2 bases from V and 9 bases from J, with 37 bases in between. The CDR3 DNA is TGTGCTCTTGGGGAATCGTCGGGATTCGGGGTTATACTGGGAGTAGAAACAGAACTCATCTTT. Translating it yields CALGESSGFGVILGVETELIF.

In its sample, this clone was seen a few times. The protein given by TCRdb reflects a much larger clone and differs at residues 8 and 9 from this DNA's translation, likely from a read error; the protein shown is the DNA's translation. CDR3 coding DNA: TGTGCCTGCCGTCCTCTTGTGAGAATGTACACCGATAAACTCATCTTT. This sequence encodes CACRPLVRMYTDKLIF. The gene calls are TRDV3 and TRDJ1; D not certain. V was shortened by 4 bases and J by 0 bases, with 21 bases between the two germline ends. Germline CDR1 reads TVYSNPD; CDR2 reads GDNSRS (reference sequence). The CDR3 extends over 16 amino acids.

As for this clone: TCRdb pairs this DNA with a much larger clone's protein that differs at residue 13, likely a read error; the protein shown was translated from the DNA. This sample includes further DNA sequences coding for the same CDR3. This rearrangement joins TRDV2 to TRDJ3; 10 nucleotides match TRDD3. Here the J gene was assigned by germline matching of the DNA, as TCRdb has none. V lost 1 base, J lost 5 bases, and 13 bases stayed unmatched. The CDR3 has 20 amino acids. Germline CDR1 is GEAIGNYY and CDR2 is EKD. The CDR3 DNA is TGTGCCTGTGACACGACTGGGGGATTCCCGGGAGCCCGGGACACCCGACAGATGTTTTTC. Translated, it gives CACDTTGGFPGARDTRQMFF.

This clone was observed a few times. It is likely a read error: a sequence one base away is far more abundant. The sample carries other DNA sequences with the same CDR3. The rearrangement joins TRDV2 to TRDJ1, with 13 positions matching TRDD3. Here the J gene was assigned by germline matching of the DNA, as TCRdb has none. Germline trimming cut 0 bases from V and 0 bases from J; bases unmatched to any gene: 9. CDR3 length equals 19 residues. CDR1 GEAIGNYY and CDR2 EKD come from the germline V gene. Here the CDR3 reads CACDTLVLGDTRDTDKLIF. In DNA, the CDR3 is TGTGCCTGTGACACCCTAGTACTGGGGGATACGCGGGACACCGATAAACTCATCTTT.